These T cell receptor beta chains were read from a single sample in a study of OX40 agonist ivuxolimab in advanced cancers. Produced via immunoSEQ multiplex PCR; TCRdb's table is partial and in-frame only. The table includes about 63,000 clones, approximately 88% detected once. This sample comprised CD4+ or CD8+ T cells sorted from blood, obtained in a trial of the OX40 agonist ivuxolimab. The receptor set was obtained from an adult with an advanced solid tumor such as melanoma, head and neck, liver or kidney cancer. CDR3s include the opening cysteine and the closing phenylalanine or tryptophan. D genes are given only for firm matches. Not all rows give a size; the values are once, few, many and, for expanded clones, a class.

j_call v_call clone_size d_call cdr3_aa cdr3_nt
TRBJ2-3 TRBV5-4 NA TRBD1 CASSFRQGSSTDTQYF TGTGCCAGCAGCTTTCGACAGGGCTCTAGCACAGATACGCAGTATTTT
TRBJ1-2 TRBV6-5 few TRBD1 CASSYRGQGRAFGYTF TGTGCCAGCAGTTACAGAGGACAGGGTCGGGCTTTCGGCTACACCTTC
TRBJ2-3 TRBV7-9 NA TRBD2 CASSFQLASGRAVADTQYF TGTGCCAGCAGCTTTCAATTGGCTAGCGGGAGGGCCGTCGCAGATACGCAGTATTTT
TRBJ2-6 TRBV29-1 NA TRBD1 CSVGQGSGANVLTF TGCAGCGTTGGACAGGGGTCCGGGGCCAACGTCCTGACTTTC
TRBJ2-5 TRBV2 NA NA CASSVLAGDAGQYF TGTGCCAGCAGCGTTCTAGCCGGGGACGCGGGCCAGTACTTC
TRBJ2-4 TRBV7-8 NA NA CASSLGTATKNIQYF TGTGCCAGCAGCTTAGGAACGGCTACCAAAAACATTCAGTACTTC
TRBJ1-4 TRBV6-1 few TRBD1 CASRLDRGNEKLFF TGTGCCAGCAGGCTCGACAGGGGAAATGAAAAACTGTTTTTT
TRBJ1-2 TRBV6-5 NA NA CASSYSRRGGGYTF TGTGCCAGCAGTTACTCGAGGAGGGGCGGTGGCTACACCTTC
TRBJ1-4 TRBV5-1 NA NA CASSRTGTKNEKLFF TGCGCCAGCAGCCGGACGGGAACTAAAAATGAAAAACTGTTTTTT
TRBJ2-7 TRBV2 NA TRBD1 CASSSLTGGKDEQYF TGTGCCAGCAGCTCGCTTACAGGGGGCAAGGACGAGCAGTACTTC
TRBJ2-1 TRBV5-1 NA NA CASSLTGSSYNEQFF TGCGCCAGCAGCTTAACAGGAAGCTCCTACAATGAGCAGTTCTTC
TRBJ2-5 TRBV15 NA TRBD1 CATRIGTGGGETQYF TGTGCCACCAGAATCGGGACAGGGGGAGGAGAGACCCAGTACTTC
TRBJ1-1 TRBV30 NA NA CAWNEQGVHTEAFF TGTGCCTGGAATGAACAGGGAGTCCACACTGAAGCTTTCTTT
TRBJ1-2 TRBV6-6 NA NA CASSQLGYTF TGTGCCAGCAGTCAGCTGGGGTACACCTTC
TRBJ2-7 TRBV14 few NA CASSQDPLGGAYEQYF TGTGCCAGCAGCCAAGATCCCCTCGGCGGGGCCTACGAGCAGTACTTC
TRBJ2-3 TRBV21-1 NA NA CASSKGVKGPDTQYF TGTGCCAGCAGCAAAGGGGTCAAAGGACCAGATACGCAGTATTTT
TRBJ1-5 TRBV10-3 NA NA CAISLRVESNQPQHF TGTGCCATCAGCCTACGGGTTGAAAGCAATCAGCCCCAGCATTTT
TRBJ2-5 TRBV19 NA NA CASSIGGPQETQYF TGTGCCAGTAGTATAGGCGGCCCACAAGAGACCCAGTACTTC
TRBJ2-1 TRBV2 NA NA CASGREMYNEQFF TGTGCCAGCGGGCGGGAAATGTACAATGAGCAGTTCTTC
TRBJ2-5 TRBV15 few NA CATSRVQGTPAYF TGTGCCACCAGCAGAGTCCAGGGAACCCCGGCGTACTTC
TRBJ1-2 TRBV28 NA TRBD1 CASFPLGQSYGYTF TGTGCCAGCTTTCCTTTGGGACAGAGCTATGGCTACACCTTC
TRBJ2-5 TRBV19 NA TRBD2 CASSGLATSEETQYF TGTGCCAGTAGCGGACTAGCGACTAGCGAAGAGACCCAGTACTTC
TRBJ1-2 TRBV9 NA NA CASSVDPSNYGYTF TGTGCCAGCAGCGTAGACCCATCTAACTATGGCTACACCTTC
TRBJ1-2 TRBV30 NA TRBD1 CAWTELGTGSRSGGTF TGTGCCTGGACCGAATTGGGGACAGGCTCCCGATCCGGGGGGACCTTC
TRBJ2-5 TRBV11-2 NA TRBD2 CASSATSGRNRETQYF TGTGCCAGCAGCGCGACTAGCGGGAGGAACAGGGAGACCCAGTACTTC
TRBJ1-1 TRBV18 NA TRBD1 CASSPTGVDTEAFF TGTGCCAGCTCACCGACAGGGGTGGACACTGAAGCTTTCTTT
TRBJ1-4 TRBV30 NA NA CAWSWAATNEKLFF TGTGCCTGGAGTTGGGCAGCAACTAATGAAAAACTGTTTTTT
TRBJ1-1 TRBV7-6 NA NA CASSFLVNTEAFF TGTGCCAGCAGCTTTCTAGTGAACACTGAAGCTTTCTTT
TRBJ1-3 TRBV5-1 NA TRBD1 CASSSGQTNTIYF TGCGCCAGCAGCTCGGGACAGACAAACACCATATATTTT
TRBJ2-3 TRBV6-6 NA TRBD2 CASSYWLAGADTQYF TGTGCCAGCAGTTATTGGTTAGCGGGAGCAGATACGCAGTATTTT
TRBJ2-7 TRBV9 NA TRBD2 CASSVGLAGNSYEQYF TGTGCCAGCAGCGTGGGACTAGCGGGCAACTCCTACGAGCAGTACTTC
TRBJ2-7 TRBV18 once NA CASSPRLGEQYF TGTGCCAGCTCACCACGGTTGGGAGAGCAGTACTTC
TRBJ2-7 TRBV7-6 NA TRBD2 CASSLAVAGGSYEQYF TGTGCCAGCAGCTTAGCCGTAGCGGGAGGATCCTACGAGCAGTACTTC
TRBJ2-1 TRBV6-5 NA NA CASSFKHGQFF TGTGCCAGCAGTTTTAAACATGGACAGTTCTTC
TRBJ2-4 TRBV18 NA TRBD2 CASSPPLASGNKNIQYF TGTGCCAGCTCACCACCTTTGGCTAGCGGGAACAAAAACATTCAGTACTTC
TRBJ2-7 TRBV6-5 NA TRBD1 CASSSGQSYEQYF TGTGCCAGCAGTTCGGGACAGTCCTACGAGCAGTACTTC
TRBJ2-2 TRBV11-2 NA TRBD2 CASSSVAGATGELFF TGTGCCAGCAGCTCAGTAGCGGGAGCCACCGGGGAGCTGTTTTTT
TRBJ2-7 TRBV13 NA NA CASSPGRGWEQYF TGTGCCAGCAGCCCGGGGCGGGGTTGGGAGCAGTACTTC
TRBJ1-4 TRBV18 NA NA CASSPQGYNEKLFF TGTGCCAGCTCGCCACAGGGTTATAATGAAAAACTGTTTTTT
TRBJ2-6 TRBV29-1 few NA CSVAAAGANVLTF TGCAGCGTTGCAGCGGCTGGGGCCAACGTCCTGACTTTC
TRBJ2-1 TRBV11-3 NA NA CASSTGPDGANEQFF TGTGCCAGCAGCACCGGACCCGACGGGGCCAATGAGCAGTTCTTC
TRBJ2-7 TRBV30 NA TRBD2 CAWSLAGVTYEQYF TGTGCCTGGAGCCTAGCGGGAGTAACCTACGAGCAGTACTTC